This T cell receptor (beta chain) was profiled in a study of preoperative IRX-2 immunotherapy in early breast cancer. CDR1 is SGHRS, CDR2 YFSETQ, per germline. CDR3 length: 16 residues. V gave up 4 bases and J gave up 0 bases, with 14 bases separating them. Treatment in this sample: preoperative locoregional IRX-2 cytokine immunotherapy. This phase Ib study tested locoregional IRX-2 cytokine immunotherapy given before surgery. Profiled with immunoSEQ multiplex PCR; TCRdb holds only in-frame clones, not every one. The sample records some 59,000 clones, less than 95% being singletons. The V gene is TRBV5-1, the J gene TRBJ2-1; tentatively, D is TRBD2 (6 bases). Sample acquisition took place from a patient treated with IRX-2 immunotherapy. The source of this sequence is a human donor with breast cancer. The CDR3 nucleotides read TGCGCCAGCAGCCCCATTCTAGCGCCCTCCTACAATGAGCAGTTCTTC. This sequence encodes CASSPILAPSYNEQFF.